The rows below give T cell receptor beta chains drawn from one sample of a study of cytomegalovirus exposure and HLA in healthy donors. Data came from immunoSEQ multiplex PCR; TCRdb stores just in-frame clones and leaves some out. This sample has some 99,000 clones, with around 86% found just once. The sample comprised PBMCs. These receptors were taken from a woman aged 25 to 45 in good health and CMV-seronegative. CDR3s include the opening cysteine and the closing phenylalanine or tryptophan. The D gene is left open where the match is weak. Size tells how often a clone was seen (once, few, many) or the class of an expanded clone, and some rows leave it out.

clone_size d_call j_call cdr3_length v_call cdr3_aa cdr3_nt
- - TRBJ2-3 14 TRBV5-1 CASSLSAGRDTQYF TGCGCCAGCAGCTTGAGTGCGGGGCGAGATACGCAGTATTTT
- - TRBJ1-1 14 TRBV10-1 CASSENRVNTEAFF TGCGCCAGCAGTGAGAACAGAGTGAACACTGAAGCTTTCTTT
- TRBD2 TRBJ2-3 16 TRBV9 CASNADLGLAGDTQYF TGTGCCAGCAACGCCGACTTGGGACTAGCGGGAGATACGCAGTATTTT
- - TRBJ2-7 14 TRBV4-1 CASSQLTTVYEQYF TGCGCCAGCAGCCAACTAACGACAGTCTACGAGCAGTACTTC
- - TRBJ1-6 14 TRBV11-3 CASSLSGDNSPLHF TGTGCCAGCAGCTTATCGGGAGATAATTCACCCCTCCACTTT
- - TRBJ1-1 15 TRBV5-1 CATCRRGHLSVVAFF TGCGCCACCTGCCGGCGGGGGCATTTGAGTGTGGTAGCTTTCTTT
- TRBD2 TRBJ2-1 16 TRBV4-3 CASSQDRGLADNEQFF TGCGCCAGCAGCCAAGACCGAGGGCTAGCGGACAATGAGCAGTTCTTC
few - TRBJ2-7 13 TRBV5-1 CASSTPPVYEQYF TGCGCCAGCAGTACTCCACCCGTCTACGAGCAGTACTTC
- - TRBJ2-7 12 TRBV27 CASRAGLYEQYF TGTGCCAGCAGGGCGGGACTGTACGAGCAGTACTTC
- - TRBJ2-1 13 TRBV2 CASTLQGGTEQFF TGTGCCAGCACCCTACAGGGCGGTACCGAGCAGTTCTTC
- - TRBJ1-5 15 TRBV5-1 CASSLQGNSNQPQHF TGCGCCAGCAGCTTACAGGGAAATAGCAATCAGCCCCAGCATTTT
- TRBD2 TRBJ2-1 15 TRBV5-8 CASTLGLADYNEQFF TGTGCCAGCACCCTGGGGCTAGCGGACTACAATGAGCAGTTCTTC
- - TRBJ1-4 12 TRBV14 CGLEGLYEKLFF TGTGGCCTTGAGGGCCTTTATGAAAAACTGTTTTTT
- - TRBJ1-5 15 TRBV4-1 CASSHPGGDNQPQHF TGCGCCAGCAGCCATCCTGGAGGAGACAATCAGCCCCAGCATTTT
- - TRBJ2-2 14 TRBV7-3 CASSSLRGTGELFF TGTGCCAGCAGCTCCCTACGAGGCACCGGGGAGCTGTTTTTT
- - TRBJ1-4 17 TRBV18 CASSPTRAGAGGEKLFF TGTGCCAGCTCACCCACCCGGGCGGGGGCAGGTGGTGAAAAACTGTTTTTT
- - TRBJ2-2 13 TRBV2 CASSESRTGELFF TGTGCCAGCAGTGAAAGCAGGACCGGGGAGCTGTTTTTT
- TRBD1 TRBJ2-6 18 TRBV9 CASSESPTRGSGANVLTF TGTGCCAGCAGTGAAAGCCCGACCAGGGGGTCTGGGGCCAACGTCCTGACTTTC
- - TRBJ2-3 13 TRBV6-5 CASRLGGTDTQYF TGTGCCAGCCGCCTCGGGGGCACAGATACGCAGTATTTT
- TRBD2 TRBJ2-3 17 TRBV10-3 CAISEGLAGVGTDTQYF TGTGCCATCAGTGAGGGACTAGCGGGAGTCGGCACAGATACGCAGTATTTT
- - TRBJ2-1 15 TRBV21-1 CASSTTGLADNEQFF TGTGCCAGCAGCACCACGGGACTAGCAGACAATGAGCAGTTCTTC
- - TRBJ1-5 16 TRBV6-1 CASSEALRGSNQLQHF TGTGCCAGCAGTGAAGCGCTTCGGGGGAGCAATCAGCTCCAGCATTTT
- - TRBJ2-5 13 TRBV5-1 CASSRGLQETQYF TGCGCCAGCAGCAGGGGCCTTCAAGAGACCCAGTACTTC
- TRBD1 TRBJ2-1 17 TRBV19 CASSPRAGTGGYNEQFF TGTGCCAGTAGTCCTCGTGCCGGGACAGGGGGCTACAATGAGCAGTTCTTC
- - TRBJ1-5 13 TRBV7-3 CASSLTRDQPQHF TGTGCCAGCAGCTTGACCAGGGATCAGCCCCAGCATTTT
once - TRBJ1-6 14 TRBV19 CASSIVAGNSPLHF TGTGCCAGTAGTATTGTGGCTGGCAATTCACCCCTCCACTTT
- - TRBJ2-1 15 TRBV5-1 CASSSGELAPNQQFF TGCGCCAGCAGCTCTGGTGAACTAGCCCCAAATCAGCAGTTCTTC
- TRBD1 TRBJ2-3 15 TRBV9 CASSPRDRVADTQYF TGTGCCAGCAGCCCCAGGGACAGGGTGGCAGATACGCAGTATTTT
- TRBD2 TRBJ2-1 18 TRBV5-4 CASSLAGSGGIGYNEQFF TGTGCCAGCAGCTTGGCCGGTAGCGGGGGGATCGGCTACAATGAGCAGTTCTTC
- TRBD2 TRBJ2-7 14 TRBV5-1 CASSLVAGGYEQYF TGCGCCAGCAGCTTGGTAGCGGGAGGTTACGAGCAGTACTTC
- TRBD1 TRBJ2-7 14 TRBV14 CASSQRLQGARQYF TGTGCCAGCAGCCAAAGGTTACAGGGGGCGCGGCAGTACTTC
- TRBD1 TRBJ1-5 17 TRBV19 CASSTQQGAEGNQPQHF TGTGCCAGTAGTACCCAACAGGGGGCAGAAGGCAATCAGCCCCAGCATTTT
- - TRBJ1-2 14 TRBV11-2 CASSQVGARYGYTF TGTGCCAGCAGCCAAGTGGGGGCGCGGTATGGCTACACCTTC
few TRBD2 TRBJ2-2 16 TRBV28 CASSLGTSGRYGELFF TGTGCCAGCAGTTTGGGGACTAGCGGGAGGTACGGGGAGCTGTTTTTT
- TRBD2 TRBJ2-1 14 TRBV15 CATSRDLTSGEQFF TGTGCCACCAGCAGAGATCTTACTAGCGGTGAGCAGTTCTTC
- TRBD2 TRBJ2-2 16 TRBV5-1 CASLRDGTSGTGELFF TGCGCCAGCCTAAGGGACGGGACTAGCGGCACCGGGGAGCTGTTTTTT
- - TRBJ2-5 16 TRBV9 CASSVGSAVSQETQYF TGTGCCAGCAGCGTAGGGAGTGCGGTCTCACAAGAGACCCAGTACTTC
- - TRBJ2-1 15 TRBV12-1 CASSQEGLSYNEQFF TGTGCCAGCAGCCAGGAGGGCCTCTCCTACAATGAGCAGTTCTTC